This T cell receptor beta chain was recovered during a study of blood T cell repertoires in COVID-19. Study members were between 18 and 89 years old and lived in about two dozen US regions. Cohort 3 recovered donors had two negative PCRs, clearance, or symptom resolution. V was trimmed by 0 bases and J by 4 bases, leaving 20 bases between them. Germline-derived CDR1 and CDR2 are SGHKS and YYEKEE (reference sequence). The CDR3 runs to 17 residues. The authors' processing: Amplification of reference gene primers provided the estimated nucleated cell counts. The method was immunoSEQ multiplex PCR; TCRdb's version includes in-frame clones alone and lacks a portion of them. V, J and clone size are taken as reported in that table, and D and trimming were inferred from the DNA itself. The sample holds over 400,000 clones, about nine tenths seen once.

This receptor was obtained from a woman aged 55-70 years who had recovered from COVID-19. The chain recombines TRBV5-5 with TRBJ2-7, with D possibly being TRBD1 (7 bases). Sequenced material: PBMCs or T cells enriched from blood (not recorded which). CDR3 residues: CASSLESFPRGDYEQYF. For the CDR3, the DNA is TGTGCCAGCAGCTTGGAATCGTTCCCCAGGGGGGATTACGAGCAGTACTTC.